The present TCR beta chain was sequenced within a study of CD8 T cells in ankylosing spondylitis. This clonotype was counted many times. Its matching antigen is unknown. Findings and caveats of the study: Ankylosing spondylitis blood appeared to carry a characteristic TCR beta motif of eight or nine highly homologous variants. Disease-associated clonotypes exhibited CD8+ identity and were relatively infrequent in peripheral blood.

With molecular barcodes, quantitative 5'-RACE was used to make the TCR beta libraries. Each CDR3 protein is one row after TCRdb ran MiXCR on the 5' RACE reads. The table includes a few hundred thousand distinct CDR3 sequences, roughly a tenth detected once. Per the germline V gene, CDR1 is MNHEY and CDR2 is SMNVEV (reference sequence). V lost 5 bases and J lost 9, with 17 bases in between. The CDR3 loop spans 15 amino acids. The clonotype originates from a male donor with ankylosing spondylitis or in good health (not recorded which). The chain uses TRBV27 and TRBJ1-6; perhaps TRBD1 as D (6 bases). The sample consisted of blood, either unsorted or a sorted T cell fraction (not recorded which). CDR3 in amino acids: CASSRAQGGGSPLHF. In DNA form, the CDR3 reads TGTGCCAGCAGTAGAGCACAGGGCGGCGGTTCACCCCTCCACTTT.